This passage covers 9 T cell receptor beta chains from one sample sequenced in a study of T-cell reconstitution after alpha-beta-depleted transplantation in children. Preparation of the TCRbeta library was carried out with unique molecular identifiers. TCRdb used MiXCR to reprocess the PCR reads, holding one entry per CDR3 protein. Among about 200,000 distinct CDR3 sequences listed, about 7% were seen once. The starting material was PBMCs, obtained before TCRalphabeta/CD19-depleted stem cell transplant. The receptor set was obtained from a boy between 2 and 15 years old with acute lymphoblastic leukemia, due to receive a stem cell transplant.

Turning to this clonotype: Possible read error: a much larger clone is one base away. V and J are TRBV7-7 and TRBJ2-2; TRBD1 matches 10 bases. Germline CDR1 and CDR2: SSHAT and FNYEAQ (reference sequence). There are 16 residues in the CDR3. The CDR3 nucleotides are TGTGTTAGCAGCTTAGCGACAGGGGGCAACACCGGGGAGCTGTTTTTT. Its protein is CVSSLATGGNTGELFF.

The chain couples TRBV11-2 to TRBJ2-3; the match to TRBD2 covers 15 bases. This CDR3 contains 19 residues. From germline, CDR1 is SGHAT and CDR2 FQNNGV. Trimming took 6 bases from V and 6 from J; bases not matched to a gene: 16. CDR3 nucleotide sequence: TGTGCCAGCAGTGATCCCACCGGGACTAGCGGGAGGATAGGGGATACGCAGTATTTT. The encoded protein is CASSDPTGTSGRIGDTQYF.

This clonotype was recorded at least ten times. The gene calls are TRBV20-1 and TRBJ2-1, with D unclear. The ends were cut back, 3 bases at V and 4 bases at J, with 4 bases in the middle. Germline-derived CDR1 and CDR2 are DFQATT and SNEGSKA (reference sequence). CDR3 length: 11 amino acids. This chain's CDR3 is CSASGYNEQFF. The CDR3 DNA follows: TGCAGTGCTAGTGGATACAATGAGCAGTTCTTC.

This clonotype has a count of ten or more. This chain links TRBV11-2 with TRBJ2-5; D not certain. Trimming shortened V by 1 base and J by 9 bases, and 12 bases separated the two germline ends. CDR3 length equals 13 residues. Germline values: CDR1 SGHAT, CDR2 FQNNGV. The CDR3 DNA sequence: TGTGCCAGCAGCTTAGGGGCTGGCCCAGCCCAGTACTTC. Encoded protein: CASSLGAGPAQYF.

The chain has TRBV3-1 and TRBJ1-2, with a possible D match to TRBD1 (6 bases). The CDR3 length is 17 residues. Germline assignment: CDR1 LGHDT and CDR2 YNNKEL (reference sequence). Trimming stripped 0 bases from V and 1 base from J, with 15 bases between. In DNA form, the CDR3 reads TGTGCCAGCAGCCAAGATTTCTCAGGACAGCGTAACTATGGCTACACCTTC. This encodes CASSQDFSGQRNYGYTF.

This rearrangement joins TRBV11-2 to TRBJ2-5, with TRBD2 matching 13 bases. The CDR3 runs 15 residues. Germline CDR1 is SGHAT and CDR2 is FQNNGV. Unmatched junction bases numbered 5, after V lost 5 bases and J lost 5 bases. The CDR3 nucleotides are TGTGCCAGCAGCCCAGGACTAGCGGGAGTGGAGACCCAGTACTTC. Its protein product is CASSPGLAGVETQYF.

In the case of this clonotype: This may be a read error: a much more frequent sequence differs by one nucleotide. J is TRBJ2-7 and V is TRBV3-1, with a possible D match to TRBD2 (6 bases). The CDR3 length is 15 residues. Germline CDR1 reads LGHDT; CDR2 reads YNNKEL (reference sequence). V was cut by 5 bases and J by 3 bases, with 17 bases left in between. The CDR3: CASSSRPVEGYEQYV. CDR3 nucleotides: TGTGCCAGCAGCTCACGGCCGGTGGAGGGCTACGAGCAGTACGTC.

There are many counts of this clonotype. The V and J genes are TRBV29-1 and TRBJ1-1, with 10 bases matching TRBD1. The trim removed 8 bases at V and 4 bases at J, leaving 13 bases unmatched. The germline V gene has CDR1 SQVTM and CDR2 ANQGSEA. There are 15 residues in the CDR3. As DNA, the CDR3 is TGCAGCACGAAGAGGACAGGGGGTAAACGCACTGAAGCTTTCTTT. Its protein is CSTKRTGGKRTEAFF.

This clonotype was detected a few times. The chain employs TRBV2 and TRBJ2-3; 11 bases are a match to TRBD2. The germline V gene has CDR1 SNHLY and CDR2 FYNNEI. J gave up 0 bases and V 11 bases, and 7 bases lay outside the gene matches. The CDR3 has 15 amino acids. The CDR3 protein is CADASGGSSTDTQYF. The CDR3 DNA reads as TGTGCCGACGCTAGCGGGGGGTCTAGCACAGATACGCAGTATTTT. The whole variable domain, remainder taken from reference TRBV2 and TRBJ2-3, is EPEVTQTPSHQVTQMGQEVILRCVPISNHLYFYWYRQILGQKVEFLVSFYNNEISEKSEIFDDQFSVERPDGSNFTLKIRSTKLEDSAMYFCADASGGSSTDTQYFGPGTRLTVL.